The rows below give T cell receptor beta chains drawn from one sample of a study of T cell responses to AZD1222 COVID-19 vaccine. The repertoire was sequenced with immunoSEQ multiplex PCR; TCRdb's copy has only in-frame clones and lacks some. The sample has more than 85,000 clones, roughly 90% seen once. The sample was peripheral blood, taken on day 0 of AZD1222 vaccination. Every receptor here comes from an adult in good health. The conserved cysteine and the conserved F or W are not part of the CDR3 here. The listing skips clone size in some rows; elsewhere it reads once, few, many or a size class.

V gene,clone size,J gene,CDR3 protein
TRBV20-1,NA,TRBJ2-3,SASRDTQY
TRBV23-1,NA,TRBJ2-7,ASRDKHEQY
TRBV12-3/TRBV12-4,NA,TRBJ1-3,ASSQSSGNTIY
TRBV6-5,NA,TRBJ1-6,ASSYSGGTNSPLH
TRBV18,NA,TRBJ1-2,ASSLDRGSNYGYT
TRBV2,NA,TRBJ1-2,ASSEPIEGAAADPHDLYGYT
TRBV12-3/TRBV12-4,NA,TRBJ2-7,ASSQIPSYEQY
TRBV6-1,few,TRBJ2-7,ASSEEVRAREQY
TRBV6-6,NA,TRBJ1-1,ASSYNFVRGEAEAF
TRBV12-3/TRBV12-4,NA,TRBJ2-7,ASSWGGDSEQY
TRBV29-1,NA,TRBJ2-1,SVGGPTRSSIYEQF
TRBV7-8,NA,TRBJ2-1,ASSLLNRGRIGEQF
TRBV9,NA,TRBJ2-3,ASSPSLKGLALRTDTQY
TRBV5-5,NA,TRBJ1-2,ASSLEGARGYT
TRBV14,NA,TRBJ1-3,ASRPDRDRYTLFSGNTIY
TRBV9,NA,TRBJ1-1,ASSPGFSLGEAF
TRBV4-1,NA,TRBJ1-3,ASSQERTTSGNTIY
TRBV5-1,NA,TRBJ2-5,ASSLGLAGRTLETQY
TRBV11-3,NA,TRBJ1-1,ASSSQGLLTHSNTEAF
TRBV15,NA,TRBJ1-6,ATSRDTAPYNSPLH
TRBV2,once,TRBJ2-7,ASGSDRGLREQY
TRBV7-6,NA,TRBJ2-5,ASSPNRLERETQY
TRBV5-1,NA,TRBJ2-5,ASSLSGSGETQY
TRBV11-3,NA,TRBJ2-2,ASSWDMAGELF
TRBV25-1,few,TRBJ2-1,ASQGMTSGNDEQF
TRBV14,NA,TRBJ2-3,ASSQVETSGGSSTDTQY
TRBV7-2,once,TRBJ2-7,ASGTSGGYEQY
TRBV5-6,NA,TRBJ1-2,ASSYNRGSGYGYT
TRBV15,NA,TRBJ2-7,ATSRESGTSGRAEQY